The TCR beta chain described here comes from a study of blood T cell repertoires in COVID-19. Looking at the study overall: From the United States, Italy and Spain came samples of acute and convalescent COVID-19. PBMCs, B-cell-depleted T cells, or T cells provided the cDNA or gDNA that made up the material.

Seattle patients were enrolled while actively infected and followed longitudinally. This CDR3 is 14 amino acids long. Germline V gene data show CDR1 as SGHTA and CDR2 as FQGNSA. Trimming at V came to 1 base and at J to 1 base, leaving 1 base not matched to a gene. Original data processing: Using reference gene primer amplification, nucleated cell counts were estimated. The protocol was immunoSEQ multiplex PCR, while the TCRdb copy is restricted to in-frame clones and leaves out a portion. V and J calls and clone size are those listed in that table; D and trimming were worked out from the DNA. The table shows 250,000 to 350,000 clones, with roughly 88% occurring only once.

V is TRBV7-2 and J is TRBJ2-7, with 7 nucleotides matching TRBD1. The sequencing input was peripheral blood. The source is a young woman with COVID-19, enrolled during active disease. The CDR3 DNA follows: TGTGCCAGCAGCTTAGGGACAGGTTCCTACGAGCAGTACTTC. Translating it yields CASSLGTGSYEQYF.